This T cell receptor beta chain is from a study of T cell repertoires in cytomegalovirus infection. Study results and caveats: Cumulative frequency (of public TCR beta family members) identified carriers of CMV plus the relevant HLA.

TCRdb analysed the reads with MiXCR anew, one entry per CDR3 protein. The sample yields under 300,000 distinct CDR3 sequences, 20% to 25% seen once. There are many counts of this clonotype. Its antigen is still unknown. V was pared by 5 bases and J by 0 bases, with 6 bases of the junction left unmatched. This CDR3 contains 15 residues. CDR1 and CDR2 (germline): KGHSH, LQKENI. The genes are TRBV18 and TRBJ1-2; 7 nucleotides agree with TRBD1. Specimen: cultured PBMCs, collected from culture after CMV antigen stimulation. This TCR was recovered from a human donor in good health (CMV status not recorded). Some clones in this sample may be carry-over from other donors' samples. CDR3 residues: CASSSSGTANYGYTF. The CDR3 bases are TGTGCCAGCTCATCATCCGGGACAGCTAACTATGGCTACACCTTC.